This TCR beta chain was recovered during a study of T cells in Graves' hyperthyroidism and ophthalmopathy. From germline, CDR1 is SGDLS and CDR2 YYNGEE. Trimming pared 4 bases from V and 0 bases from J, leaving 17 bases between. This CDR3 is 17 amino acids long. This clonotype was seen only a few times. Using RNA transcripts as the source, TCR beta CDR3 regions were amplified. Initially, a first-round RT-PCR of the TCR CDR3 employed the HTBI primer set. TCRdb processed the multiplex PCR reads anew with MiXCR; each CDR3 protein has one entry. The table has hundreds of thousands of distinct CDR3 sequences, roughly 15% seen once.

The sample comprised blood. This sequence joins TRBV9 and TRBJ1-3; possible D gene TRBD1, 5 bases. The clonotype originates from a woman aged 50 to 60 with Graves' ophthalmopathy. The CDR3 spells CASSPQGSPGSGNTIYF. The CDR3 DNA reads TGTGCCAGCAGCCCCCAGGGAAGCCCGGGCTCTGGAAACACCATATATTTT.